The source of this T cell receptor (beta chain) is a study of blood T cell repertoires in COVID-19. The data were produced by immunoSEQ multiplex PCR, yet TCRdb's version contains in-frame clones alone and is incomplete. This sample has some 200,000 clones; roughly 80% occur once, and the top ten carry 4.5% to 5%. V was cut by 5 bases and J by 4 bases, with 9 bases left in between. CDR1 LNHDA and CDR2 SQIVND come from the germline V gene (reference sequence). This CDR3 has 14 amino acids. Assignment of participants to cohorts was predicated upon participant-reported clinical history. The receptor was derived from a woman between 50 and 59 years old who had been exposed to COVID-19. Sequencing input: PBMCs or T cells enriched from blood (not recorded which). The genes are TRBV19 and TRBJ2-6; no clear D gene. Here the CDR3 reads CASSVLFGANVLTF. The DNA of the CDR3 is TGTGCCAGTAGTGTCCTGTTCGGGGCCAACGTCCTGACTTTC.